The 6 T cell receptor beta chains given below trace back to one sample, sequenced in a study of blood T cell repertoires in COVID-19. Sequencing was performed with immunoSEQ multiplex PCR; in TCRdb, only in-frame clones are kept and a portion is missing. In the table there are roughly 99,000 clones, around four fifths of which are singletons. The sequenced sample was peripheral blood. These receptors all stem from an older man with acute or convalescent COVID-19.

This chain connects TRBV5-1 to TRBJ1-1; D unclear. V was clipped by 5 bases and J by 0 bases, with 11 bases between them. This CDR3 region has 14 residues. From germline, CDR1 is SGHRS and CDR2 YFSETQ. Here the CDR3 DNA reads TGCGCCAGCAGGCAGGCGGGAATGAACACTGAAGCTTTCTTT. Its protein is CASRQAGMNTEAFF.

The CDR3 DNA follows: TGTGCCAGTAGTACGGGGGGGCCACTCAACGAGCAGTACTTC. As protein: CASSTGGPLNEQYF. The genes are TRBV19 and TRBJ2-7, with 8 bases aligning to TRBD2. The V segment lost 4 bases and the J segment 5 bases; nucleotides outside the gene matches: 7. Looked up from germline, CDR1 is LNHDA and CDR2 is SQIVND (reference sequence). The CDR3 is made up of 14 amino acids. Using reference TRBV19 and TRBJ2-7 for the parts outside the CDR3, the full variable domain is DGGITQSPKYLFRKEGQNVTLSCEQNLNHDAMYWYRQDPGQGLRLIYYSQIVNDFQKGDIAEGYSVSREKKESFPLTVTSAQKNPTAFYLCASSTGGPLNEQYFGPGTRLTVT.

This chain connects TRBV11-3 to TRBJ2-3, with 9 bases matching TRBD2. Per germline, CDR1 SGHNT and CDR2 YENEEA. J lost 4 bases, V lost 6 bases, and 11 bases had no gene match. This CDR3 spans 16 amino acids. The CDR3 sequence is CASSFLAGGPPDTQYF. CDR3 nucleotide sequence: TGTGCCAGCAGTTTTCTTGCGGGGGGGCCGCCAGATACGCAGTATTTT.

The chain joins TRBV19 to TRBJ1-6; 7 nucleotides align to TRBD1. V lost 4 bases, J lost 3 bases, and 6 bases stayed unmatched. The CDR3 runs 16 residues. In germline, CDR1 is LNHDA, CDR2 SQIVND (reference sequence). CDR3 in amino acids: CASSNRQGNYNSPLHF. CDR3 nucleotide sequence: TGTGCCAGTAGTAATCGACAGGGTAACTATAATTCACCCCTCCACTTT.

The rearrangement uses TRBV9 and TRBJ1-1; 7 positions agree with TRBD1. Trimming removed 4 bases from V and 1 base from J; junction bases left unmatched: 4. Germline V CDR1 and CDR2: SGDLS, YYNGEE. CDR3 length equals 14 residues. The CDR3 loop is CASSPQGPNTEAFF. The CDR3 coding sequence is TGTGCCAGCAGCCCACAGGGGCCGAACACTGAAGCTTTCTTT.

The chain is built from TRBV5-1 and TRBJ2-5; 7 bases agree with TRBD1. This CDR3 is built from 16 residues. Germline CDR1 SGHRS, CDR2 YFSETQ. The V and J ends lost 4 bases and 0 bases, in that order; junction bases with no gene match: 9. CDR3 in DNA: TGCGCCAGCAGCCCTACGGCAGGGGGAGACCAAGAGACCCAGTACTTC. Its protein is CASSPTAGGDQETQYF.